This entry concerns a single T cell receptor (beta chain). Its antigen remains unknown. Generated by immunoSEQ multiplex PCR, the TCRdb table keeps only in-frame clones and is missing some. The sample carries about 100,000 clones, about 88% recorded once. The CDR3 is 13 amino acids. V was cut by 3 bases and J by 1 base, with 7 bases left in between. Looked up from germline, CDR1 is MNHEY and CDR2 is SMNVEV (reference sequence). These data belong to a study of T cell responses to AZD1222 COVID-19 vaccine. General study points: Repertoires in all cases were sampled only once the peak T cell response had passed.

Specimen: peripheral blood, collected on day 0 of AZD1222 vaccination. The receptor comes from an adult in good health. The chain couples TRBV27 to TRBJ2-7; D remains ambiguous. The CDR3 DNA sequence: TGTGCCAGCAGTTTTAGGGTTTCCTACGAGCAGTACTTC. Its translation: CASSFRVSYEQYF.